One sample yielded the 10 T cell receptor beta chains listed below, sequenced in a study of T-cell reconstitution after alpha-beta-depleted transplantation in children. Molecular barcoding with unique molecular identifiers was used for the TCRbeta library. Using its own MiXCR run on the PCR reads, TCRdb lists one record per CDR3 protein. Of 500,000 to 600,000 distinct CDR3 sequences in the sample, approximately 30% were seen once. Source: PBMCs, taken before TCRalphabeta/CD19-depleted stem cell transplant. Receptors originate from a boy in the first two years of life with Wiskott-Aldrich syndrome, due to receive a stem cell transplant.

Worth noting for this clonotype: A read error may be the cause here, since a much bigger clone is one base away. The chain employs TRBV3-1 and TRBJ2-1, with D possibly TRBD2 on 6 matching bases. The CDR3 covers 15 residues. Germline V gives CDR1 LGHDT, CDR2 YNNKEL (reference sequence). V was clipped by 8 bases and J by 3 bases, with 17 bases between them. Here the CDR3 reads CASCLAGRDYNEQFF. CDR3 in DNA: TGTGCCAGCTGCCTCGCGGGGCGGGACTACAATGAGCAGTTCTTC.

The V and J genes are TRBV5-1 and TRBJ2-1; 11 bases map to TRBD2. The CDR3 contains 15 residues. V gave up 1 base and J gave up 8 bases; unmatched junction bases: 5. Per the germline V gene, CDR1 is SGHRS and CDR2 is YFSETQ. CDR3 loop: CASSLQGLAEDEQFF. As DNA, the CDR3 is TGCGCCAGCAGCTTGCAGGGACTAGCGGAGGATGAGCAGTTCTTC.

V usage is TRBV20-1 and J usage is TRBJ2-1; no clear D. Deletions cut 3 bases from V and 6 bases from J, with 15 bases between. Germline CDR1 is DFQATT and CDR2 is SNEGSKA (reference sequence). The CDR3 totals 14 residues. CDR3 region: CSARRPSPPNEQFF. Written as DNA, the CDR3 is TGCAGTGCTAGGAGGCCCTCCCCGCCCAATGAGCAGTTCTTC.

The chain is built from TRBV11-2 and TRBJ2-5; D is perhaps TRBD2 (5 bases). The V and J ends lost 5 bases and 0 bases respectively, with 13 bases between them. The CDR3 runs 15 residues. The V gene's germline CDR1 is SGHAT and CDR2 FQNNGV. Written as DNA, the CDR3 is TGTGCCAGCAGCCCGGTGACTACCAACCAAGAGACCCAGTACTTC. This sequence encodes CASSPVTTNQETQYF.

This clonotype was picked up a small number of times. CDR3 in DNA: TGTGCCAGCAGTTTGACAGGGATTCAGCCCCAGCATTTT. Translation gives CASSLTGIQPQHF. The chain uses TRBV28 and TRBJ1-5; 7 positions match TRBD1. Germline assignment: CDR1 MDHEN and CDR2 SYDVKM. The V segment lost 3 bases and the J segment 6 bases; nucleotides outside the gene matches: 2. CDR3 length: 13 amino acids.

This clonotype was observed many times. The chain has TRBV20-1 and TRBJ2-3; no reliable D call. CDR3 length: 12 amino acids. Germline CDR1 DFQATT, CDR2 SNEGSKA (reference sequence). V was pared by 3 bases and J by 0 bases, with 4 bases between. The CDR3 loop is CSARTSTDTQYF. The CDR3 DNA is TGCAGTGCTAGGACTAGCACAGATACGCAGTATTTT.

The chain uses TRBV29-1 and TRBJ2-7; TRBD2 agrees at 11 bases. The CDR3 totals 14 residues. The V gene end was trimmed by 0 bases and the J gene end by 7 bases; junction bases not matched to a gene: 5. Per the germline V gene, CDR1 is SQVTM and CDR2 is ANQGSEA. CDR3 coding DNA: TGCAGCGTTGAAGAACTAGCGGGAGCACGGGAGCAGTACTTC. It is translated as CSVEELAGAREQYF.

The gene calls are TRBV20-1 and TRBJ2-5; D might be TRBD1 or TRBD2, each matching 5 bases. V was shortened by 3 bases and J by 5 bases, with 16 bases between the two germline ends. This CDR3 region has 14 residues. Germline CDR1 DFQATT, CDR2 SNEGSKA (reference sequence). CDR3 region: CSASRGQAEETQYF. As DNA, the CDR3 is TGCAGTGCTAGCCGGGGCCAGGCGGAGGAGACCCAGTACTTC.

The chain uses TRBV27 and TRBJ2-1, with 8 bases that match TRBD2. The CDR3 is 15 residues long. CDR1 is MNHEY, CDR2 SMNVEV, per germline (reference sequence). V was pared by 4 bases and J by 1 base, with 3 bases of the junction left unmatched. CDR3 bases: TGTGCCAGCAGTTCCCAGCGGGGGTCCTACAATGAGCAGTTCTTC. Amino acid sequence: CASSSQRGSYNEQFF.

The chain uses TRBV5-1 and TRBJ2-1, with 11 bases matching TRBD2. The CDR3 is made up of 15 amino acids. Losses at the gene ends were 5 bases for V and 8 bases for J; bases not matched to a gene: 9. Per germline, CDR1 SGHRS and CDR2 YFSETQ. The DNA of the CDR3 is TGCGCCAGCAGACTGGGACTAGCGGTATCCGATGAGCAGTTCTTC. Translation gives CASRLGLAVSDEQFF.